One and the same sample provided the 27 T cell receptor beta chains below, sequenced in a study of OX40 agonist ivuxolimab in advanced cancers. The table came from immunoSEQ multiplex PCR; TCRdb's copy has only in-frame clones and leaves some out. The data contain around 100,000 clones, roughly nine tenths of them singletons. Material: CD4+ or CD8+ T cells sorted from blood, obtained in a trial of the OX40 agonist ivuxolimab. The receptors stem from an adult with an advanced solid tumor such as melanoma, head and neck, liver or kidney cancer.

The chain combines TRBV11-2 with TRBJ2-7, with 12 bases lining up with TRBD2. V shed 4 bases, J shed 5 bases, and the junction held 9 bases outside the gene matches. The CDR3 covers 16 residues. The germline CDR1 and CDR2 sequences are SGHAT and FQNNGV. In nucleotides, the CDR3 is TGTGCCAGCAGCTCAACCCGACTAGCGGGAGTCGACGAGCAGTACTTC. Protein: CASSSTRLAGVDEQYF.

The rearrangement links TRBV19 to TRBJ2-2, with D tentatively TRBD1 (6 bases). V was shortened by 8 bases and J by 2 bases, with 18 bases between the two germline ends. The CDR3 sequence is 16 residues long. The germline gives CDR1 LNHDA, CDR2 SQIVND (reference sequence). The CDR3 spells CASALPPGHNTGELFF. CDR3 nucleotide sequence: TGTGCCAGTGCCTTACCTCCGGGACACAACACCGGGGAGCTGTTTTTT.

The chain uses TRBV7-3 and TRBJ2-3; D tentatively fits TRBD1 or TRBD2 (5 bases each). Germline CDR1 reads SGHTA; CDR2 reads FQGTGA. This CDR3 is built from 14 residues. V gave up 5 bases and J gave up 8 bases, with 17 bases separating them. CDR3 protein: CASSEGPRRGTQYF. The CDR3 DNA sequence: TGTGCCAGCAGCGAGGGACCGCGCCGGGGTACGCAGTATTTT.

V usage is TRBV7-2 and J usage is TRBJ2-1; 7 nucleotides match TRBD2. V lost 0 bases, J lost 0 bases, and 11 bases stayed unmatched. This CDR3 spans 19 amino acids. Looked up from germline, CDR1 is SGHTA and CDR2 is FQGNSA. CDR3: CASSLAAGVRLGSYNEQFF. In DNA form, the CDR3 reads TGTGCCAGCAGCTTAGCGGCGGGAGTCAGATTAGGCTCCTACAATGAGCAGTTCTTC.

The chain combines TRBV7-2 with TRBJ2-1; D is perhaps TRBD1 (6 bases). Trimming cost V 0 bases and J 5 bases, with 8 bases left between them. This CDR3 comprises 14 residues. CDR1 and CDR2 (germline): SGHTA, FQGNSA. The CDR3 sequence is CASSLAGANNEQFF. CDR3 nucleotides: TGTGCCAGCAGCTTAGCGGGGGCCAACAATGAGCAGTTCTTC.

This clone was seen once. The CDR3 nucleotides read TGTGCCAGCAGCGTAGAATGGGCTGCTAATTCACCCCTCCACTTT. Encoded protein: CASSVEWAANSPLHF. V is TRBV9 and J is TRBJ1-6; D call uncertain. Germline V gene lookup returns CDR1 SGDLS and CDR2 YYNGEE. The CDR3 has 15 amino acids. V gave up 0 bases and J gave up 6 bases, with 10 bases separating them.

The CDR3 DNA reads TGTGCCAGCTATATTCGTCGTGGAAGCAATCAGCCCCAGCATTTT. This gives the protein CASYIRRGSNQPQHF. V gene TRBV6-1 combines with J gene TRBJ1-5; D is ambiguous. Trimming cost V 8 bases and J 1 base, with 15 bases left between them. Germline loops: CDR1 MNHNS, CDR2 SASEGT. The CDR3 is 15 amino acids.

The chain joins TRBV6-5 to TRBJ1-1; no definite D call. Germline V gene data show CDR1 as MNHEY and CDR2 as SVGAGI. V lost 6 bases and J lost 0, with 11 bases in between. The CDR3 runs to 14 residues. Written as DNA, the CDR3 is TGTGCCAGCAGAATTCGAGGGCTGAACACTGAAGCTTTCTTT. Its protein is CASRIRGLNTEAFF.

V usage is TRBV21-1 and J usage is TRBJ1-1; no check of the table's D call, TRBD1, against the DNA was made. TRBV21-1 is given as a pseudogene. This CDR3 comprises 13 residues. The CDR3 DNA is TGTGCCAGCAGCAAAGAGGGGTCGACTGAAGCTTTCTTT. This encodes CASSKEGSTEAFF.

This chain links TRBV7-2 with TRBJ1-5, with 12 positions matching TRBD1. CDR3 length equals 15 residues. Germline assignment: CDR1 SGHTA and CDR2 FQGNSA. After removal of 3 bases from V and 6 bases from J, the junction contained 3 bases not matched to a gene. The CDR3 nucleotides are TGTGCCAGCAGCTTTGGGACAGGGGGCAGTCAGCCCCAGCATTTT. The encoded protein is CASSFGTGGSQPQHF. The variable domain in full, with the rest retrieved from reference TRBV7-2 and TRBJ1-5, is GAGVSQSPSNKVTEKGKDVELRCDPISGHTALYWYRQSLGQGLEFLIYFQGNSAPDKSGLPSDRFSAERTGGSVSTLTIQRTQQEDSAVYLCASSFGTGGSQPQHFGDGTRLSIL.

The rearrangement links TRBV6-6 to TRBJ2-5, with unresolved D. Per germline, CDR1 MNHNY and CDR2 SVGAGI (reference sequence). The germline V and J ends were trimmed by 1 base and 2 bases, with 5 bases remaining between them. The CDR3 loop spans 13 amino acids. CDR3 sequence reads: CASSYFGQETQYF. CDR3 sequence (DNA): TGTGCCAGCAGTTACTTCGGACAAGAGACCCAGTACTTC.

The V call is TRBV5-1, the J call TRBJ2-1, with 8 bases fitting TRBD1. The J segment lost 7 bases and the V segment lost 3 bases, leaving 6 bases of the junction unmatched. CDR3 size: 14 residues. Per germline, CDR1 SGHRS and CDR2 YFSETQ. The CDR3 region is CASSSRTGINEQFF. As DNA, the CDR3 is TGCGCCAGCAGCTCGAGGACAGGGATAAATGAGCAGTTCTTC.

The chain combines TRBV19 with TRBJ1-1, with 9 nucleotides matching TRBD1. After removal of 4 bases from V and 4 bases from J, the junction contained 4 bases not matched to a gene. The length of the CDR3 is 14 residues. Looked up from germline, CDR1 is LNHDA and CDR2 is SQIVND (reference sequence). CDR3 sequence (DNA): TGTGCCAGTAGTACACGACAGGGGGGCACTGAAGCTTTCTTT. It specifies CASSTRQGGTEAFF.

The rearrangement links TRBV7-3 to TRBJ1-4; no definite D call. CDR3 length equals 16 residues. Germline loops: CDR1 SGHTA, CDR2 FQGTGA. Trimming stripped 5 bases from V and 6 bases from J, with 19 bases between. Here the CDR3 reads CASSPHREPGYEKLFF. CDR3 sequence (DNA): TGTGCCAGCAGCCCACACCGAGAGCCGGGGTATGAAAAACTGTTTTTT.

The chain has TRBV5-1 and TRBJ2-1, with TRBD2 matching over 10 bases. With V trimmed by 0 bases and J by 2 bases, 5 bases remained unmatched. Germline lookup yields CDR1 SGHRS and CDR2 YFSETQ. This CDR3 has 17 residues. CDR3 coding DNA: TGCGCCAGCAGCTTGGCCGTAACTAGCGGGGCCTACAATGAGCAGTTCTTC. Residues: CASSLAVTSGAYNEQFF.

The chain joins TRBV7-9 to TRBJ1-5, with a weak D call TRBD1 (6 bases). The germline CDR1 and CDR2 sequences are SEHNR and FQNEAQ (reference sequence). Between the trimmed V and J ends, which lost 5 bases and 3 bases, there was a span of 11 bases. There are 14 residues in the CDR3. The CDR3 spells CASSATGFNQPQHF. CDR3 DNA sequence: TGTGCCAGCAGCGCAACAGGGTTCAATCAGCCCCAGCATTTT. Drawing the rest from reference TRBV7-9 and TRBJ1-5, the complete variable domain is DTGVSQNPRHKITKRGQNVTFRCDPISEHNRLYWYRQTLGQGPEFLTYFQNEAQLEKSRLLSDRFSAERPKGSFSTLEIQRTEQGDSAMYLCASSATGFNQPQHFGDGTRLSIL.

The chain has TRBV9 and TRBJ2-3; possibly TRBD1 for D (5 bases). In germline, CDR1 is SGDLS, CDR2 YYNGEE. The CDR3 runs 16 residues. Between the trimmed V and J ends, which lost 2 bases and 0 bases, there was a span of 13 bases. The CDR3: CASSVGQGFSTDTQYF. The CDR3, as DNA: TGTGCCAGCAGCGTGGGGCAGGGATTCAGCACAGATACGCAGTATTTT.

The DNA of the CDR3 is TGTGCCTGGAGTCCTCTAGTGTGGACGAACTACGAGCAGTACTTC. This sequence encodes CAWSPLVWTNYEQYF. The rearrangement uses TRBV30 and TRBJ2-7, with D uncertain. The CDR3 length is 15 residues. In germline, CDR1 is GTSNPN, CDR2 SVGIG (reference sequence). Trimming cost V 2 bases and J 3 bases, with 17 bases left between them.

The chain recombines TRBV7-9 with TRBJ1-1; D gene ambiguous. Germline V CDR1 and CDR2: SEHNR, FQNEAQ (reference sequence). The V end lost 5 bases, the J end lost 1 base, and 14 bases lay between the germline ends. The CDR3 loop spans 15 amino acids. As DNA, the CDR3 is TGTGCCAGCAGCGTAGATAGGAGCCGGAACACTGAAGCTTTCTTT. Its translation: CASSVDRSRNTEAFF.

V and J are TRBV30 and TRBJ1-2; a weak D match, TRBD1 (5 bases). The germline V and J ends were trimmed by 7 bases and 4 bases, with 22 bases remaining between them. Looked up from germline, CDR1 is GTSNPN and CDR2 is SVGIG (reference sequence). The CDR3 consists of 15 residues. For the CDR3, the DNA is TGTGCCTTAACCGGGGCGGGAGTGTCCCGCTATGGCTACACCTTC. Residues: CALTGAGVSRYGYTF.

The count of this clone is one. V gene TRBV18 combines with J gene TRBJ1-1; D is possibly TRBD1 (6 bases). The ends were cut back, 2 bases at V and 1 base at J, with 11 bases in the middle. The germline V gene encodes CDR1 KGHSH and CDR2 LQKENI. The CDR3 consists of 15 residues. CDR3 in amino acids: CASSPARGENTEAFF. CDR3 DNA: TGTGCCAGCTCACCAGCGAGGGGGGAGAACACTGAAGCTTTCTTT.

This chain links TRBV7-9 with TRBJ2-3, with TRBD2 identical over 7 bases. Germline CDR1 reads SEHNR; CDR2 reads FQNEAQ (reference sequence). The trim removed 1 base at V and 2 bases at J, leaving 9 bases unmatched. This CDR3 is built from 17 residues. In nucleotides, the CDR3 is TGTGCCAGCAGCTTAGGGGGAGCGGGGTCTATCACAGATACGCAGTATTTT. Protein: CASSLGGAGSITDTQYF. Full variable domain (rest looked up from reference TRBV7-9 and TRBJ2-3): DTGVSQNPRHKITKRGQNVTFRCDPISEHNRLYWYRQTLGQGPEFLTYFQNEAQLEKSRLLSDRFSAERPKGSFSTLEIQRTEQGDSAMYLCASSLGGAGSITDTQYFGPGTRLTVL.

This clone was seen once. V gene TRBV4-2 combines with J gene TRBJ2-5; 10 bases agree with TRBD1. J was trimmed by 4 bases and V by 2 bases; bases with no gene match: 10. In germline, CDR1 is LGHNA, CDR2 YNFKEQ. The CDR3 is 17 residues long. This CDR3 is CASSQLDGTGVGETQYF. The CDR3 DNA reads TGTGCCAGCAGCCAACTCGACGGGACAGGGGTCGGAGAGACCCAGTACTTC.

Here the CDR3 DNA reads TGTGCCAGCATTGAGGCCGCTAACACTGAAGCTTTCTTT. Its protein is CASIEAANTEAFF. The J gene is TRBJ1-1, the V gene TRBV2; D is unresolved. Looked up from germline, CDR1 is SNHLY and CDR2 is FYNNEI. The CDR3 runs to 13 residues. V lost 7 bases to trimming and J lost 2 bases, with 11 bases between them.

The rearrangement joins TRBV7-9 to TRBJ1-2; TRBD1 is a possible D gene (5 bases). Germline V gene sequence: CDR1 SEHNR, CDR2 FQNEAQ (reference sequence). This CDR3 has 19 residues. Trimming removed 11 bases at V and 4 bases at J, with 35 bases between. CDR3 sequence reads: CAGANRRRGLVRGGYGYTF. CDR3 nucleotide sequence: TGTGCCGGCGCCAACCGCAGACGGGGACTTGTCCGGGGGGGCTATGGCTACACCTTC.

This clone has a handful of counts. CDR3 sequence (DNA): TGTGCCTGGGGTCCGGCAGGCAATCAGCCCCAGCATTTT. Its protein product is CAWGPAGNQPQHF. The chain is built from TRBV30 and TRBJ1-5; unclear D gene. Germline V gene sequence: CDR1 GTSNPN, CDR2 SVGIG (reference sequence). CDR3 length: 13 residues. Trimming removed 5 bases from V and 2 bases from J, with 10 bases in between.

About this clone itself: Germline is not matched at one junction end, which may reflect a read error. J is TRBJ2-5 and V is TRBV7-7; the D is unclear. Germline lookup yields CDR1 SSHAT and CDR2 FNYEAQ (reference sequence). The length of the CDR3 is 15 residues. CDR3 loop: CASSLRLGAEETQYF. DNA of the CDR3: TGTGCTAGCAGCCTTCGGCTTGGCGCCGAAGAGACCCAGTACTTC.